The 29 T cell receptor beta chains below all came from one sample that was sequenced in a study of blood T cells in healthy people across ages. Together with a sample-barcoded 5' primer, a J-beta primer mix was included in a second PCR lasting roughly 6 to 12 cycles. TCRdb fed the 5' RACE reads into MiXCR, producing one record per CDR3 protein. The data contain fewer than 700,000 distinct CDR3 sequences, 45% to 55% of them singletons. Sequencing used blood. These receptors were collected from a man older than 75 in good health.

This clonotype was counted only a few times. The chain joins TRBV4-3 to TRBJ2-5; 7 bases are a match to TRBD1. This CDR3 spans 16 amino acids. CDR1 is LGHNA, CDR2 YSLEER, per germline. Trimming removed 1 base from V and 5 bases from J; junction bases left unmatched: 10. The CDR3 nucleotides read TGCGCCAGCAGCCAAGGGCTTTCGACAGGGTTTGAGACCCAGTACTTC. Translating gives CASSQGLSTGFETQYF.

This clonotype occurred a few times. The chain couples TRBV6-2 or TRBV6-3 to TRBJ1-1; D remains unclear. Germline V gives CDR1 MNHEY, CDR2 SVGEGT. This CDR3 has 11 residues. As DNA, the CDR3 is TGTGCTGCCAGCGGGTTCACTGAAGCTTTCTTT. Translated: CAASGFTEAFF.

The chain couples TRBV7-2 to TRBJ2-7; D uncertain. V gave up 2 bases and J gave up 9 bases, with 17 bases separating them. CDR1 is SGHTA, CDR2 FQGNSA, per germline. This CDR3 has 14 residues. CDR3: CASSLRVPWDGQYF. In DNA, the CDR3 is TGTGCCAGCAGCTTAAGGGTCCCGTGGGATGGGCAGTACTTC.

This rearrangement joins TRBV3-1 to TRBJ2-7; D is possibly TRBD1 (6 bases). Trimming removed 1 base from V and 1 base from J, with 11 bases in between. CDR3 size: 15 residues. Germline assignment: CDR1 LGHDT and CDR2 YNNKEL (reference sequence). CDR3: CASSQAIQGSYEQYF. The DNA of the CDR3 is TGTGCCAGCAGCCAAGCGATACAGGGATCCTACGAGCAGTACTTC.

This sequence joins TRBV7-2 and TRBJ2-5; D not resolved. This CDR3 has 13 amino acids. The V gene lost 5 bases and the J gene lost 11 bases, with 18 bases spanning the gap. Germline V lookup: CDR1 SGHTA, CDR2 FQGNSA. The CDR3 region has the DNA TGTGCCAGCAGCCCTCGGGCCGCCGTTGAGCAGTACTTC. Encoded protein: CASSPRAAVEQYF. The full variable domain, rest sourced from reference TRBV7-2 and TRBJ2-5, is GAGVSQSPSNKVTEKGKDVELRCDPISGHTALYWYRQSLGQGLEFLIYFQGNSAPDKSGLPSDRFSAERTGGSVSTLTIQRTQQEDSAVYLCASSPRAAVEQYFGPGTRLLVL.

A single count supports this clonotype. V and J are TRBV11-2 and TRBJ2-3; weak D call: TRBD2 (6 bases). From germline, CDR1 is SGHAT and CDR2 FQNNGV. This CDR3 comprises 15 residues. V was clipped by 5 bases and J by 4 bases, with 16 bases between them. The CDR3 sequence: CASSPEGLAPDTQYF. The CDR3 bases are TGTGCCAGCAGCCCCGAGGGACTTGCCCCAGATACGCAGTATTTT.

The chain combines TRBV3-1 with TRBJ2-1; the match to TRBD2 covers 8 bases. V lost 0 bases to trimming and J lost 2 bases; unmatched junction nucleotides: 6. The CDR3 extends over 17 amino acids. Looked up from germline, CDR1 is LGHDT and CDR2 is YNNKEL (reference sequence). The CDR3 DNA reads TGTGCCAGCAGCCAAGAGGCAGCGGGAGATCCCTACAATGAGCAGTTCTTC. It yields the protein CASSQEAAGDPYNEQFF.

Only one count was recorded for this clonotype. The V and J genes are TRBV10-3 and TRBJ2-7, with 10 bases aligning to TRBD2. The J call is uncertain, as TRBJ2-5 better fits the DNA end. Per the germline V gene, CDR1 is ENHRY and CDR2 is SYGVKD. This CDR3 is 15 amino acids long. This CDR3 reads CAISEASGGRETQYF. The CDR3 nucleotides are TGTGCCATCAGTGAGGCTAGCGGGGGTAGAGAGACCCAGTACTTC.

The gene calls are TRBV5-1 and TRBJ2-5; no definite D call. V was cut by 6 bases and J by 4 bases, with 13 bases left in between. The CDR3 has 13 amino acids. CDR1 is SGHRS and CDR2 is YFSETQ in the germline V gene. DNA for the CDR3: TGCGCCAGCAAAAAGGCGGTTGGAGAGACCCAGTACTTC. As protein: CASKKAVGETQYF.

This clonotype was observed a handful of times. The CDR3 reads CASNVDHRRGRTDTQYF. CDR3 nucleotide sequence: TGTGCCAGCAACGTCGATCACCGGCGGGGTAGGACAGATACGCAGTATTTT. The chain has TRBV9 and TRBJ2-3; D is possibly TRBD2 (6 bases). Trimming stripped 6 bases from V and 3 bases from J, with 23 bases between. This CDR3 has 17 residues. Germline V gene sequence: CDR1 SGDLS, CDR2 YYNGEE.

The V gene is TRBV5-1, the J gene TRBJ1-5, with D uncertain. The length of the CDR3 is 15 residues. The germline V gene has CDR1 SGHRS and CDR2 YFSETQ. V dropped 0 bases and J dropped 6 bases, with 13 bases sitting between them. In nucleotides, the CDR3 is TGCGCCAGCAGCTTGGACCGACCCGACCGTCAGCCCCAGCATTTT. Translated: CASSLDRPDRQPQHF.

Only a few counts were recorded for this clonotype. The chain recombines TRBV7-9 with TRBJ2-5; maybe TRBD2 (6 bases). The CDR3 is 14 residues long. V was clipped by 4 bases and J by 2 bases, with 11 bases between them. Germline V gives CDR1 SEHNR, CDR2 FQNEAQ (reference sequence). As DNA, the CDR3 is TGTGCCAGCAGCTCCTCGACTAGTCAAGAGACCCAGTACTTC. It is translated as CASSSSTSQETQYF.

The rearrangement joins TRBV6-4 to TRBJ2-1; 7 bases align to TRBD2. Germline CDR1 is MRHNA and CDR2 is SNTAGT. With 4 bases clipped from V and 4 bases from J, the junction kept 7 bases outside the gene matches. The CDR3 is 15 residues long. The CDR3, as DNA: TGTGCCAGCAGTGGCGGGAGCGGAACATACAATGAGCAGTTCTTC. As protein: CASSGGSGTYNEQFF.

This clonotype was seen more than once but under ten times. The rearrangement links TRBV3-1 to TRBJ2-7; 7 bases match TRBD2. The length of the CDR3 is 14 residues. Germline assignment: CDR1 LGHDT and CDR2 YNNKEL (reference sequence). Trimming removed 4 bases from V and 0 bases from J; junction bases left unmatched: 3. The CDR3: CASSPGGSSYEQYF. CDR3 DNA sequence: TGTGCCAGCAGCCCCGGGGGGTCCTCCTACGAGCAGTACTTC.

This clonotype appeared a few times. This sequence joins TRBV4-1 and TRBJ2-1, with D unclear. The CDR3 extends over 16 amino acids. Germline values: CDR1 MGHRA, CDR2 YSYEKL. V lost 6 bases and J lost 0, with 15 bases in between. The CDR3 sequence is CASRAESSSSYNEQFF. The DNA for the CDR3 is TGCGCCAGCAGGGCGGAGTCCTCGAGCTCCTACAATGAGCAGTTCTTC.

In this sample, this clonotype turned up a few times. The chain couples TRBV6-6 to TRBJ2-7, with D unclear. Germline V gene data show CDR1 as MNHNY and CDR2 as SVGAGI (reference sequence). The V and J ends lost 8 bases and 5 bases respectively, with 16 bases between them. The CDR3 loop spans 13 amino acids. The CDR3 coding sequence is TGTGCCAGCGCCACCCCCCAGGTCCACGAGCAGTACTTC. It translates to CASATPQVHEQYF.

This clonotype turned up a few times. The chain combines TRBV7-9 with TRBJ2-1; D gene uncertain. This CDR3 is built from 11 residues. CDR1 is SEHNR, CDR2 FQNEAQ, per germline (reference sequence). Trimming pared 10 bases from V and 6 bases from J, leaving 10 bases between. The CDR3, as DNA: TGTGCCACCCAGCTTACCAATGAGCAGTTCTTC. Protein sequence: CATQLTNEQFF.

This sequence joins TRBV2 and TRBJ1-2, with D maybe TRBD1 (5 bases). V was pared by 7 bases and J by 6 bases, with 12 bases between. CDR1 and CDR2 (germline): SNHLY, FYNNEI. The CDR3 extends over 12 amino acids. The chain's CDR3 is CASTRWGDGYTF. CDR3 sequence (DNA): TGTGCCAGCACCCGCTGGGGGGATGGCTACACCTTC.

As regards this clonotype: Sequence at one end of the junction differs from germline and may be a read error. V gene TRBV6-6 combines with J gene TRBJ1-5; TRBD1 matches at 8 bases. CDR1 MNHNY and CDR2 SVGAGI come from the germline V gene (reference sequence). The CDR3 contains 16 residues. The CDR3 DNA reads TGTGCCGGCAGTTCCGCGACAGGGGCGGGCAATCAGCCCCAGCATTTT. Translation: CAGSSATGAGNQPQHF.

The chain combines TRBV10-3 with TRBJ2-5; tentatively, D is TRBD1 (5 bases). Germline V gene sequence: CDR1 ENHRY, CDR2 SYGVKD. The CDR3 totals 14 residues. V lost 0 bases to trimming and J lost 2 bases, with 7 bases between them. CDR3 amino acids: CAISESSGQETQYF. The CDR3 DNA reads TGTGCCATCAGTGAGTCGTCAGGGCAAGAGACCCAGTACTTC.

The chain couples TRBV5-1 to TRBJ2-5; 9 nucleotides agree with TRBD2. The J call is in doubt because the DNA end fits TRBJ2-7 better. This CDR3 region has 15 residues. CDR1 is SGHRS, CDR2 YFSETQ, per germline. The CDR3 bases are TGCGCCAGCAGCGGGGCTAGCGGGAACTACAACGAGCAGTACTTC. Residues: CASSGASGNYNEQYF.

The chain is built from TRBV20-1 and TRBJ1-2; D unclear. Germline V gene data show CDR1 as DFQATT and CDR2 as SNEGSKA (reference sequence). The CDR3 is 13 residues long. Deletions cut 0 bases from V and 7 bases from J, with 12 bases between. In DNA form, the CDR3 reads TGCAGTGCTAGAGATCGGCTTGGAGCTGGCTACACCTTC. This codes for CSARDRLGAGYTF.

This clonotype occurred many times. This rearrangement joins TRBV6-6 to TRBJ1-2; possibly TRBD1 for D (5 bases). The CDR3 sequence is 14 residues long. The germline V gene encodes CDR1 MNHNY and CDR2 SVGAGI (reference sequence). V was clipped by 2 bases and J by 8 bases, with 15 bases between them. In DNA form, the CDR3 reads TGTGCCAGCAGTTACGCGGGCGGGGGAGACGGCTACACCTTC. Translation gives CASSYAGGGDGYTF.

This rearrangement joins TRBV28 to TRBJ2-7; D is uncertain. Germline CDR1 is MDHEN and CDR2 is SYDVKM. V lost 3 bases to trimming and J lost 2 bases, with 8 bases between them. The CDR3 extends over 13 amino acids. The CDR3, as DNA: TGTGCCAGCAGTTTCACTACCACCTACGAGCAGTACTTC. This sequence encodes CASSFTTTYEQYF.

The sample holds a few counts of this clonotype. V gene TRBV5-1 combines with J gene TRBJ2-4, with TRBD1 identical over 7 bases. The J call may be faulty, since TRBJ2-5 better matches the DNA end. The CDR3 runs to 14 residues. CDR1 and CDR2 from the germline V gene are SGHRS and YFSETQ. The DNA for the CDR3 is TGCGCCAGCAGCTCGGGACAGAGAAGAGAGACCCAGTACTTC. This translates into CASSSGQRRETQYF.

The rearrangement uses TRBV29-1 and TRBJ2-7; D unclear. Trimming removed 7 bases from V and 0 bases from J, with 13 bases in between. The germline V gene has CDR1 SQVTM and CDR2 ANQGSEA. This CDR3 is 13 amino acids long. The CDR3 nucleotides are TGCAGCGCGAACACGGGCAGCTCCTACGAGCAGTACTTC. Translated: CSANTGSSYEQYF.

This clonotype was counted many times. The V and J genes are TRBV7-2 and TRBJ1-1; no clear D gene. Between the trimmed V and J ends, which lost 8 bases and 0 bases, there was a span of 16 bases. The CDR3 is made up of 15 amino acids. Germline V gene lookup returns CDR1 SGHTA and CDR2 FQGNSA. The CDR3 DNA sequence: TGTGCCAGCCATCCCGGGCAGTATATGAACACTGAAGCTTTCTTT. Its translation: CASHPGQYMNTEAFF.

This clonotype was detected only a few times. The chain recombines TRBV3-1 with TRBJ2-7; the D is unclear. CDR3 length: 12 residues. Trimming stripped 1 base from V and 3 bases from J, with 4 bases between. The germline V gene has CDR1 LGHDT and CDR2 YNNKEL (reference sequence). The CDR3 protein is CASSQAVYEQYF. CDR3 sequence (DNA): TGTGCCAGCAGCCAAGCGGTCTACGAGCAGTACTTC.

This chain uses TRBV20-1 with TRBJ2-1; 7 bases match TRBD2. With 5 bases clipped from V and 4 bases from J, the junction kept 5 bases outside the gene matches. This CDR3 spans 13 amino acids. CDR1 and CDR2 (germline): DFQATT, SNEGSKA (reference sequence). The CDR3: CSAPSGTYNEQFF. The CDR3 DNA reads TGCAGTGCTCCGAGCGGGACGTACAATGAGCAGTTCTTC.